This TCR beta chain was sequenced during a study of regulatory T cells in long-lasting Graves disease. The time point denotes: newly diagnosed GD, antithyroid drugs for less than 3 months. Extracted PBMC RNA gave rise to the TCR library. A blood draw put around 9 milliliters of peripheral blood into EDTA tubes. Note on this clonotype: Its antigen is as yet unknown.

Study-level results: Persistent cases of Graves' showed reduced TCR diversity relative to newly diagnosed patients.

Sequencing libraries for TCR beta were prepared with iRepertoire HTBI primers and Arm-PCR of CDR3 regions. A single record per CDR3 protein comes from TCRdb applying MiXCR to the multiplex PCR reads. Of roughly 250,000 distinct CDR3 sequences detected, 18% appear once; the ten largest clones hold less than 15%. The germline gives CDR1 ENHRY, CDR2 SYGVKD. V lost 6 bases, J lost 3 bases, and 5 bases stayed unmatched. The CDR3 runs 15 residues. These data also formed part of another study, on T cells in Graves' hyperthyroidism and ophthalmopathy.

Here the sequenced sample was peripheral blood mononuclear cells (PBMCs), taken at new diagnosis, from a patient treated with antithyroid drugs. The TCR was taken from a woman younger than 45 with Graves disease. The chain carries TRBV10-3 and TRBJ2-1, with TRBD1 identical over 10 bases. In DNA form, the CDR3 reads TGTGCCATCAGATCCGGACAGGGGGACTACAATGAGCAGTTCTTC. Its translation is CAIRSGQGDYNEQFF.